This T cell receptor (beta chain) was obtained from a study of blood T cell repertoires in COVID-19. As for the study in general: PBMCs, B-cell-depleted T cells, or T cells provided the cDNA or gDNA that made up the material.

Original processing notes: From reference gene primer amplification, estimates of nucleated cell counts were derived. Method: immunoSEQ multiplex PCR; TCRdb's copy keeps in-frame clones and lacks some. The DNA was the basis for D and trimming; V, J and clone size are from that table. The sample includes 90,000 or so clones, around 84% of them seen just once. The CDR3 is 16 residues long. Germline V gene sequence: CDR1 MDHEN, CDR2 SYDVKM. V lost 1 base to trimming and J lost 4 bases; unmatched junction nucleotides: 2. The chain joins TRBV28 to TRBJ2-1; TRBD2 agrees at 12 bases. This receptor was obtained from a man aged 60-69 years with acute or convalescent COVID-19. The sample consisted of peripheral blood. The CDR3 DNA sequence: TGTGCCAGCAGTTTATCGACTAGCGGGAGTTACAATGAGCAGTTCTTC. Translated: CASSLSTSGSYNEQFF.